This T cell receptor beta chain was sequenced during a study of radiation and T cells in renal cell carcinoma. This table comes from immunoSEQ multiplex PCR, and its TCRdb copy is limited to in-frame clones, with some not included. The sample yields about 15,000 clones, less than 65% seen once. This clone has a single count. Treatment reported: treatment-naive control, cytoreductive nephrectomy. This CDR3 is built from 17 residues. The V gene's germline CDR1 is MDHEN and CDR2 SYDVKM. The V gene lost 6 bases and the J gene lost 8 bases, with 25 bases spanning the gap. The material sequenced was tumor tissue, taken from a patient whose treatment was nephrectomy without radiotherapy. The chain carries TRBV28 and TRBJ1-4, with D possibly matching TRBD1 (5 bases). The TCR was taken from a man aged 55 to 70 with renal cell carcinoma. This CDR3 is CASRRVGAGTRGEKLFF. CDR3 coding DNA: TGTGCCAGCAGAAGAGTTGGGGCGGGGACCCGCGGCGAAAAACTGTTTTTT.